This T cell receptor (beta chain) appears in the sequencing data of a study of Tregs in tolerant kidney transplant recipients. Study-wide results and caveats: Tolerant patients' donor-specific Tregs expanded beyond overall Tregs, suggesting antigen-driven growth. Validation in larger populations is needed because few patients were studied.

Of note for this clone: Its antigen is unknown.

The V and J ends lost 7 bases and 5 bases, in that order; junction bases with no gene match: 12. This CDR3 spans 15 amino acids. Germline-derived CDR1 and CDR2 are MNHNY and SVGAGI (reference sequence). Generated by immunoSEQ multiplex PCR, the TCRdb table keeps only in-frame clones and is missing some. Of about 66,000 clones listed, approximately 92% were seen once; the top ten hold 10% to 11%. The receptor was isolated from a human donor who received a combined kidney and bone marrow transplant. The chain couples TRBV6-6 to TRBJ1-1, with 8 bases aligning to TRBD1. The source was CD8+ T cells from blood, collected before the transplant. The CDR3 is CASTRQGLDFTEAFF. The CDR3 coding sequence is TGTGCCAGCACCCGACAGGGGTTAGATTTTACTGAAGCTTTCTTT.